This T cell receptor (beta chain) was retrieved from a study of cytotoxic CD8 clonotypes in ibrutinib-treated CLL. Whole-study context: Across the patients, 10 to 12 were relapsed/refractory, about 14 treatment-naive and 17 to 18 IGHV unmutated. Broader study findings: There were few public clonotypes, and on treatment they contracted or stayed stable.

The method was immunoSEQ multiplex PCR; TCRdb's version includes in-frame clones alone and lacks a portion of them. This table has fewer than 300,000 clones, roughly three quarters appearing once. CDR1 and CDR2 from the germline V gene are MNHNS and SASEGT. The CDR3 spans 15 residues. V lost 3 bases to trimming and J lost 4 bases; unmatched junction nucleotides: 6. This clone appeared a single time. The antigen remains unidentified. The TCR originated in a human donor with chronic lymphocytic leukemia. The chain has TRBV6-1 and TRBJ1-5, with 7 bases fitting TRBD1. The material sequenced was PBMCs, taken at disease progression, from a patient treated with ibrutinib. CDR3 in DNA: TGTGCCAGCAGTGACCTGGGACAGCCGAATCAGCCCCAGCATTTT. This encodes CASSDLGQPNQPQHF.